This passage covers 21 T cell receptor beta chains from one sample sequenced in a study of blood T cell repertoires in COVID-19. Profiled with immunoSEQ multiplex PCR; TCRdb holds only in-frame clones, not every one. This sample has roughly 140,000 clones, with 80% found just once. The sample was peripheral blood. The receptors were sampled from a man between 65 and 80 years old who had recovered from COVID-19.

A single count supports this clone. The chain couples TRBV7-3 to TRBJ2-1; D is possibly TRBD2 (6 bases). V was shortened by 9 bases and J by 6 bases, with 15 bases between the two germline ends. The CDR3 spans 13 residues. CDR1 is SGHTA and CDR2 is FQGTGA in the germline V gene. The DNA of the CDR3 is TGTGCCAGGGGACTGCCGGCGAGCAATGAGCAGTTCTTC. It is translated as CARGLPASNEQFF.

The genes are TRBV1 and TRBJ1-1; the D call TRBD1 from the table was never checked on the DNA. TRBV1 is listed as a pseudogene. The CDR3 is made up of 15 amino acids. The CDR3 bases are TGCACCAGCAGCCGCAAAACAGTTATTAACACTGAAGCTTTCTTT. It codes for CTSSRKTVINTEAFF.

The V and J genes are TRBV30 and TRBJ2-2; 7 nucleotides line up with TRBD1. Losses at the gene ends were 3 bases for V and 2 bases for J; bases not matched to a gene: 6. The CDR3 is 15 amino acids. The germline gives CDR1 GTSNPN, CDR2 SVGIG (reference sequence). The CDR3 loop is CAWSDNRGNTGELFF. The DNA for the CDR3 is TGTGCCTGGAGCGATAACAGGGGAAACACCGGGGAGCTGTTTTTT. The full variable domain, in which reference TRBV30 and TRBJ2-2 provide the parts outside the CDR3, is SQTIHQWPATLVQPVGSPLSLECTVEGTSNPNLYWYRQAAGRGLQLLFYSVGIGQISSEVPQNLSASRPQDRQFILSSKKLLLSDSGFYLCAWSDNRGNTGELFFGEGSRLTVL.

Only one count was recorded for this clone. CDR3 residues: CASSLWAPSGANVLTF. The CDR3 DNA reads TGTGCCAGCAGCTTATGGGCCCCCTCTGGGGCCAACGTCCTGACTTTC. The J gene is TRBJ2-6, the V gene TRBV11-2; D remains ambiguous. Per germline, CDR1 SGHAT and CDR2 FQNNGV. The CDR3 is made up of 16 amino acids. V lost 2 bases and J 0 bases, leaving 8 bases between the germline ends.

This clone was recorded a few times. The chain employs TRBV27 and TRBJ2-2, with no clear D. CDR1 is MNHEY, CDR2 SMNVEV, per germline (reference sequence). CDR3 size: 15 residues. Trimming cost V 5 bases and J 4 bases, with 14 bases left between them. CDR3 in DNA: TGTGCCAGCAGTCCATCCGACTTGGGCACCGGGGAGCTGTTTTTT. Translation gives CASSPSDLGTGELFF.

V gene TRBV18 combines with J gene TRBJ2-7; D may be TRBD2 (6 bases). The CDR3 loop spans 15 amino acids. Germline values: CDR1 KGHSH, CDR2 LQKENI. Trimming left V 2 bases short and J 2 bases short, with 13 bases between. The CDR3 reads CASSPRPSDAYEQYF. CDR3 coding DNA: TGTGCCAGCTCACCAAGGCCTAGCGATGCCTACGAGCAGTACTTC.

The CDR3 sequence: CASSFSGRTSYNEQFF. Here the CDR3 DNA reads TGTGCCAGCAGCTTTAGCGGGAGGACCTCCTACAATGAGCAGTTCTTC. The V gene is TRBV11-2, the J gene TRBJ2-1; 10 positions match TRBD2. Trimming at V came to 3 bases and at J to 0 bases, leaving 2 bases not matched to a gene. Germline lookup yields CDR1 SGHAT and CDR2 FQNNGV. CDR3 length equals 16 residues.

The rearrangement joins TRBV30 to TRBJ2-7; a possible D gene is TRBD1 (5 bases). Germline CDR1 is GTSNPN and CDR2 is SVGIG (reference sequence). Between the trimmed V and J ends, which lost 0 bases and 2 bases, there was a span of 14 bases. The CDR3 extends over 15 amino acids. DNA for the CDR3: TGTGCCTGGAGTGTAAATTGGGGCGGTCCCTACGAGCAGTACTTC. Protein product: CAWSVNWGGPYEQYF.

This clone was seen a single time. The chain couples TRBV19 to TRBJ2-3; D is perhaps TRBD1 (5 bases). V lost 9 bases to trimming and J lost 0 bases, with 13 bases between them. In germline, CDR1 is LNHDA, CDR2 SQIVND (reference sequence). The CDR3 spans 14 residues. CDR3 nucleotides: TGTGCCAGCCAGGACATCGCTAGCACAGATACGCAGTATTTT. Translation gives CASQDIASTDTQYF. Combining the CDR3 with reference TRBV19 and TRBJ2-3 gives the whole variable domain DGGITQSPKYLFRKEGQNVTLSCEQNLNHDAMYWYRQDPGQGLRLIYYSQIVNDFQKGDIAEGYSVSREKKESFPLTVTSAQKNPTAFYLCASQDIASTDTQYFGPGTRLTVL.

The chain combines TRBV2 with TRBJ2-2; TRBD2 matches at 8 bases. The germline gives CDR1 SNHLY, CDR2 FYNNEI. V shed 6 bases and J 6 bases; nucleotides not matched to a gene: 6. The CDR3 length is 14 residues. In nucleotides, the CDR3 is TGTGCCAGCAGAGTAGCGGGATTCGCCGGGGAGCTGTTTTTT. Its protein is CASRVAGFAGELFF.

The DNA for the CDR3 is TGTGCCTGGAGTAGCAGGCTAGATACGCAGTATTTT. Translation gives CAWSSRLDTQYF. This chain connects TRBV30 to TRBJ2-3; no clear D. This CDR3 is 12 amino acids long. Trimming left V 2 bases short and J 5 bases short, with 8 bases between. The V gene's germline CDR1 is GTSNPN and CDR2 SVGIG (reference sequence).

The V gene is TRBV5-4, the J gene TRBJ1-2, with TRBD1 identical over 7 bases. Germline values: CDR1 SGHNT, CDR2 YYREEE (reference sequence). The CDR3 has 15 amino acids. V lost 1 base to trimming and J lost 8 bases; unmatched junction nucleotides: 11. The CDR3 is CASSLWTGPSGGYTF. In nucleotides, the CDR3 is TGTGCCAGCAGCTTGTGGACAGGCCCCTCTGGAGGCTACACCTTC.

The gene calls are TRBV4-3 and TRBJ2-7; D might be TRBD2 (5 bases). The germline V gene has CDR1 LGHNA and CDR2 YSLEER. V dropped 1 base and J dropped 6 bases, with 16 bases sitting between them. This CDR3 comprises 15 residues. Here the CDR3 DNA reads TGCGCCAGCAGCCAAGGGGAGCCGGCCCCTCTCGAGCAGTACTTC. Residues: CASSQGEPAPLEQYF.

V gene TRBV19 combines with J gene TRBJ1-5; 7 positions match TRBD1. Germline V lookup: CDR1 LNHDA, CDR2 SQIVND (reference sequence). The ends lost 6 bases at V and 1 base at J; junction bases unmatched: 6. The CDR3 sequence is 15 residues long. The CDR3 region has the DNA TGTGCCAGTAGGCCGACAGGGATAAGCAATCAGCCCCAGCATTTT. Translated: CASRPTGISNQPQHF.

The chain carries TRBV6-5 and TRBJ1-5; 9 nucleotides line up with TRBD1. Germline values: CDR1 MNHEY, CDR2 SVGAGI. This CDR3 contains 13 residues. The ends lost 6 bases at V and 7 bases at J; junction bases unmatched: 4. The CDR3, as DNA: TGTGCCAGCAGAGGGACAGGGCAGCAGCCCCAGCATTTT. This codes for CASRGTGQQPQHF.

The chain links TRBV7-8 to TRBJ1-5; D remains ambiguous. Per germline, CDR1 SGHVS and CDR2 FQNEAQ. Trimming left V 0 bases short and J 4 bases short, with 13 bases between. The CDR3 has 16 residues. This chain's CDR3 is CASSLAASRKNQPQHF. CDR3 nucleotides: TGTGCCAGCAGCTTAGCCGCGTCCCGAAAGAATCAGCCCCAGCATTTT.

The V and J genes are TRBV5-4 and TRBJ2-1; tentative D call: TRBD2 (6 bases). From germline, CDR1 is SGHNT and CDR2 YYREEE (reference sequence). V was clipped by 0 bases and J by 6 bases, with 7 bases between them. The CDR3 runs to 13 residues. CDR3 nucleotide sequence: TGTGCCAGCAGCTTGGCCGGGGGCAATGAGCAGTTCTTC. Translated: CASSLAGGNEQFF.

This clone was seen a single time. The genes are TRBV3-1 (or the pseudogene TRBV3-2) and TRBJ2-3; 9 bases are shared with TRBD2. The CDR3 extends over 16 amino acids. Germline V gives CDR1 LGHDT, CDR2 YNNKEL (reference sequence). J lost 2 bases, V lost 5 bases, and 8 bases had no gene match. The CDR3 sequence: CASSTRSGRLTDTQYF. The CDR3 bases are TGTGCCAGCAGCACCCGTAGCGGGAGACTCACAGATACGCAGTATTTT.

The CDR3: CASSIAGRNEQYF. Written as DNA, the CDR3 is TGTGCCAGTAGTATCGCGGGCAGGAACGAGCAGTACTTC. This rearrangement joins TRBV19 to TRBJ2-7; tentatively, D is TRBD2 (5 bases). Germline lookup yields CDR1 LNHDA and CDR2 SQIVND (reference sequence). Trimming removed 3 bases at V and 5 bases at J, with 11 bases between. The CDR3 is made up of 13 amino acids.

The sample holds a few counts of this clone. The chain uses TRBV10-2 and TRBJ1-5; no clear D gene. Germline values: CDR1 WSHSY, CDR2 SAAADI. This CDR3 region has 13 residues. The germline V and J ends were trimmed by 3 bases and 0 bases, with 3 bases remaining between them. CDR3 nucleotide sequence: TGCGCCAGCAGTGACAATAGCAATCAGCCCCAGCATTTT. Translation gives CASSDNSNQPQHF.

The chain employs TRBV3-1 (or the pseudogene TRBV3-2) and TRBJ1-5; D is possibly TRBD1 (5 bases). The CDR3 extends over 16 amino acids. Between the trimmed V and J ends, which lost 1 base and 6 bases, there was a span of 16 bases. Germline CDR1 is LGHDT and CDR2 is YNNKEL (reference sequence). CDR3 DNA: TGTGCCAGCAGCCAAGGGAAGGGGAGGTCGGGTCAGCCCCAGCATTTT. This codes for CASSQGKGRSGQPQHF.